These 6 T cell receptor beta chains were sequenced from one sample in a study of T cell responses to AZD1222 COVID-19 vaccine. Some clones are missing from TCRdb's copy, which holds only in-frame ones; the method was immunoSEQ multiplex PCR. Of under 200,000 clones listed, more than 85% are singletons. The sample was peripheral blood, taken on day 0 of AZD1222 vaccination. These receptors came from an adult in good health.

The chain has TRBV5-1 and TRBJ2-2, with 8 bases fitting TRBD2. J was trimmed by 0 bases and V by 5 bases; bases with no gene match: 3. Germline CDR1 SGHRS, CDR2 YFSETQ. This CDR3 region has 15 residues. CDR3 sequence (DNA): TGCGCCAGCAGAGCGGGAGCCGCGAACACCGGGGAGCTGTTTTTT. Translation gives CASRAGAANTGELFF. The full variable domain, in which reference TRBV5-1 and TRBJ2-2 provide the parts outside the CDR3, is KAGVTQTPRYLIKTRGQQVTLSCSPISGHRSVSWYQQTPGQGLQFLFEYFSETQRNKGNFPGRFSGRQFSNSRSEMNVSTLELGDSALYLCASRAGAANTGELFFGEGSRLTVL.

This chain uses TRBV6-5 with TRBJ1-2; D not certain. The V gene lost 4 bases and the J gene lost 5 bases, with 8 bases spanning the gap. The CDR3 covers 12 residues. Germline assignment: CDR1 MNHEY and CDR2 SVGAGI. The CDR3 DNA follows: TGTGCCAGCAGTTTGACTTATTATGGCTACACCTTC. This gives the protein CASSLTYYGYTF.

The gene calls are TRBV11-2 and TRBJ2-7; D may be TRBD1 or TRBD2 (5 bases each). Germline loops: CDR1 SGHAT, CDR2 FQNNGV. V gave up 10 bases and J gave up 7 bases, with 23 bases separating them. This CDR3 contains 14 residues. The CDR3 DNA is TGTGCCACGAAGGTAGCTAGTCCTGAGGGGGAGCAGTACTTC. This codes for CATKVASPEGEQYF.

This clone was seen just once. The chain combines TRBV4-1 with TRBJ1-5; the D gene is possibly TRBD1 (5 bases). Trimming shortened V by 3 bases and J by 0 bases, and 18 bases separated the two germline ends. Germline lookup yields CDR1 MGHRA and CDR2 YSYEKL. The CDR3 has 18 amino acids. The CDR3 nucleotides read TGCGCCAGCAGCCACCTTGGGGGGAGACTAGATAGCAATCAGCCCCAGCATTTT. This sequence encodes CASSHLGGRLDSNQPQHF.

The chain recombines TRBV7-8 with TRBJ2-7; D call uncertain. Germline values: CDR1 SGHVS, CDR2 FQNEAQ. This CDR3 contains 13 residues. Trimming stripped 1 base from V and 2 bases from J, with 6 bases between. The CDR3 reads CASSLGFTYEQYF. DNA for the CDR3: TGTGCCAGCAGCTTAGGCTTTACCTACGAGCAGTACTTC.

The chain carries TRBV6-4 and TRBJ1-6; D is unresolved. The germline V gene encodes CDR1 MRHNA and CDR2 SNTAGT. Trimming stripped 6 bases from V and 2 bases from J, with 11 bases between. The CDR3 extends over 15 amino acids. The CDR3, as DNA: TGTGCCAGCAGACGGGAGGGAGCCTATAATTCACCCCTCCACTTT. Encoded protein: CASRREGAYNSPLHF.